This T cell receptor beta chain was recorded in a study of T-cell memory formation after mild COVID-19. Study information: Clusters were largely donor specific.

A 5'RACE reaction primed in the constant segment made cDNA libraries of TCR alpha and TCR beta, and these carried sample barcodes and UMIs. TCRdb recomputed calls from the 5' RACE reads with MiXCR, one row per CDR3 protein. The repertoire holds roughly 68,000 distinct CDR3 sequences, about a sixth seen once, with roughly 33% in the top ten. Study-wide points: Second-wave clones peaking on day 37 lacked confirmed SARS-CoV-2 specificity. Later expanders leaned toward CD4+, whereas clones contracting from day 15 to 85 were balanced CD4/CD8.

Trimming at V came to 5 bases and at J to 4 bases, leaving 10 bases not matched to a gene. The CDR3 totals 15 residues. Per germline, CDR1 PRHDT and CDR2 FYEKMQ (reference sequence). This clonotype was found a few times. Its antigen is still unknown. The receptor was isolated from an adult woman who had mild COVID-19 (a few samples of this study predate the infection). Cell type and time point are not known. Sequences were obtained from PBMCs or a T cell subset sorted from them (not recorded which). V is TRBV13 and J is TRBJ2-5; 7 bases align to TRBD1. CDR3 sequence reads: CASSNAQGIGETQYF. The CDR3, as DNA: TGTGCCAGCAGCAACGCACAGGGGATCGGAGAGACCCAGTACTTC.